This T cell receptor beta chain comes out of a study of blood T cell repertoires in COVID-19. Trimming took 6 bases from V and 1 from J, leaving 6 bases between them. Germline lookup yields CDR1 MNHEY and CDR2 SVGAGI. The CDR3 has 12 amino acids. Authors' processing steps: How many nucleated cells were present was estimated from reference gene primer amplification. Profiled with immunoSEQ multiplex PCR; TCRdb holds only in-frame clones, not every one. The DNA gave D and trimming, while V, J and clone size come from that table. The sample includes 200,000 to 250,000 clones, roughly 81% of them seen just once.

This chain connects TRBV6-5 to TRBJ1-1; no clear D gene. Sequencing input: peripheral blood. This TCR came from a woman aged 50 to 60 with active or convalescent COVID-19. The CDR3 DNA reads TGTGCCAGCAGGGAGGGGAACACTGAAGCTTTCTTT. Translated: CASREGNTEAFF.